Each of the 13 T cell receptor beta chains below was sequenced from the same sample in a study of blood T cell repertoires in COVID-19. Here immunoSEQ multiplex PCR was the method, and the copy in TCRdb shows in-frame clones only, minus some. The table has 310,000 or so clones, about nine tenths seen once. The sequenced sample was peripheral blood. Receptor source: a woman younger than 45 with COVID-19, enrolled during active disease.

The rearrangement links TRBV24-1 to TRBJ2-3; 7 positions match TRBD2. V was clipped by 3 bases and J by 9 bases; unmatched bases: 8. This CDR3 comprises 14 residues. The germline V gene encodes CDR1 KGHDR and CDR2 SFDVKD. CDR3 protein: CATSDLAGASTQYF. In nucleotides, the CDR3 is TGTGCCACCAGTGATCTCGCGGGAGCATCGACGCAGTATTTT.

The V gene is TRBV18, the J gene TRBJ2-1; 7 bases align to TRBD2. Trimming removed 3 bases from V and 16 bases from J; junction bases left unmatched: 12. The CDR3 has 13 amino acids. Germline V CDR1 and CDR2: KGHSH, LQKENI. The CDR3 reads CASSPAGTNLHFF. The CDR3 bases are TGTGCCAGCTCACCCGCCGGGACTAACCTCCATTTCTTC.

The V call is TRBV5-1, the J call TRBJ2-7, with TRBD2 matching 13 bases. The length of the CDR3 is 16 residues. J gave up 7 bases and V 0 bases, and 7 bases lay outside the gene matches. Germline V gives CDR1 SGHRS, CDR2 YFSETQ. The chain's CDR3 is CASSLEGLAGVSEQYF. CDR3 nucleotide sequence: TGCGCCAGCAGCTTGGAAGGACTAGCGGGAGTTAGTGAGCAGTACTTC. Full variable domain (missing parts from reference TRBV5-1 and TRBJ2-7): KAGVTQTPRYLIKTRGQQVTLSCSPISGHRSVSWYQQTPGQGLQFLFEYFSETQRNKGNFPGRFSGRQFSNSRSEMNVSTLELGDSALYLCASSLEGLAGVSEQYFGPGTRLTVT.

The genes are TRBV2 and TRBJ2-7, with 8 bases matching TRBD2. Germline-derived CDR1 and CDR2 are SNHLY and FYNNEI. This CDR3 has 15 amino acids. V was pared by 0 bases and J by 3 bases, with 4 bases of the junction left unmatched. The chain's CDR3 is CASSEALRGGYEQYF. CDR3 DNA sequence: TGTGCCAGCAGTGAAGCGCTTCGGGGGGGCTACGAGCAGTACTTC. Combining the CDR3 with reference TRBV2 and TRBJ2-7 gives the whole variable domain EPEVTQTPSHQVTQMGQEVILRCVPISNHLYFYWYRQILGQKVEFLVSFYNNEISEKSEIFDDQFSVERPDGSNFTLKIRSTKLEDSAMYFCASSEALRGGYEQYFGPGTRLTVT.

The table lists this clone with a few counts. The V gene is TRBV6-1, the J gene TRBJ1-2; D is undetermined. Germline CDR1 is MNHNS and CDR2 is SASEGT. This CDR3 is 15 amino acids long. Between the trimmed V and J ends, which lost 2 bases and 2 bases, there was a span of 12 bases. This chain's CDR3 is CASSEWALRNYGYTF. In nucleotides, the CDR3 is TGTGCCAGCAGTGAATGGGCCTTACGGAACTATGGCTACACCTTC.

The chain joins TRBV11-2 to TRBJ2-2; no clear D gene. Germline values: CDR1 SGHAT, CDR2 FQNNGV. The germline V and J ends were trimmed by 5 bases and 7 bases, with 8 bases remaining between them. This CDR3 spans 12 amino acids. CDR3 bases: TGTGCCAGCAGCCCCTCTAACGGGGAGCTGTTTTTT. It codes for CASSPSNGELFF.

This clone was found a few times. CDR3: CASNRAGGTGELFF. CDR3 nucleotides: TGTGCCAGCAACCGAGCGGGAGGGACCGGGGAGCTGTTTTTT. The rearrangement joins TRBV27 to TRBJ2-2; 10 nucleotides line up with TRBD2. V lost 7 bases to trimming and J lost 5 bases; unmatched junction nucleotides: 4. CDR1 is MNHEY, CDR2 SMNVEV, per germline (reference sequence). There are 14 residues in the CDR3.

The V and J genes are TRBV28 and TRBJ2-1; tentative D call: TRBD2 (6 bases). CDR1 and CDR2 (germline): MDHEN, SYDVKM. V was trimmed by 3 bases and J by 8 bases, leaving 20 bases between them. This CDR3 is built from 16 residues. For the CDR3, the DNA is TGTGCCAGCAGTTTCCCCCCCGGGGGACCCCTGGATGAGCAGTTCTTC. It specifies CASSFPPGGPLDEQFF. Variable domain in full (rest from reference TRBV28 and TRBJ2-1): DVKVTQSSRYLVKRTGEKVFLECVQDMDHENMFWYRQDPGLGLRLIYFSYDVKMKEKGDIPEGYSVSREKKERFSLILESASTNQTSMYLCASSFPPGGPLDEQFFGPGTRLTVL.

The chain joins TRBV24-1 to TRBJ1-5; possible D gene TRBD1, 5 bases. The germline gives CDR1 KGHDR, CDR2 SFDVKD. The CDR3 consists of 14 residues. V lost 4 bases, J lost 7 bases, and 13 bases lay in between. The CDR3 DNA is TGTGCCACCAGTGAACAAGGACACTACCAGCCCCAGCATTTT. This encodes CATSEQGHYQPQHF.

The chain is built from TRBV5-1 and TRBJ2-2, with 10 nucleotides matching TRBD2. V dropped 4 bases and J dropped 3; count of bases not matched to a gene: 6. CDR1 is SGHRS and CDR2 is YFSETQ in the germline V gene. CDR3 length: 16 amino acids. The CDR3: CASSPGAGGDTGELFF. In DNA form, the CDR3 reads TGCGCCAGCAGCCCCGGAGCGGGAGGGGACACCGGGGAGCTGTTTTTT. Looking up the rest from reference TRBV5-1 and TRBJ2-2 gives the full variable domain: KAGVTQTPRYLIKTRGQQVTLSCSPISGHRSVSWYQQTPGQGLQFLFEYFSETQRNKGNFPGRFSGRQFSNSRSEMNVSTLELGDSALYLCASSPGAGGDTGELFFGEGSRLTVL.

The V call is TRBV18, the J call TRBJ2-5, with TRBD2 matching over 15 bases. V dropped 3 bases and J dropped 5; count of bases not matched to a gene: 1. Germline CDR1 KGHSH, CDR2 LQKENI. The CDR3 is 15 residues long. CDR3 sequence: CASSPGLAGGETQYF. The CDR3 nucleotides are TGTGCCAGCTCACCCGGACTAGCGGGAGGGGAGACCCAGTACTTC. Using reference TRBV18 and TRBJ2-5 for the parts outside the CDR3, the full variable domain is NAGVMQNPRHLVRRRGQEARLRCSPMKGHSHVYWYRQLPEEGLKFMVYLQKENIIDESGMPKERFSAEFPKEGPSILRIQQVVRGDSAAYFCASSPGLAGGETQYFGPGTRLLVL.

This clone was observed a single time. The chain is built from TRBV9 and TRBJ2-1; 14 nucleotides match TRBD2. The CDR3 spans 18 residues. The junction had 12 bases not matched to a gene; V was cut back by 0 bases and J by 10 bases. Per germline, CDR1 SGDLS and CDR2 YYNGEE. CDR3: CASSVEVVGTSGRLEQFF. CDR3 sequence (DNA): TGTGCCAGCAGCGTAGAGGTCGTGGGGACTAGCGGGAGATTAGAGCAGTTCTTC.

The chain employs TRBV7-8 and TRBJ1-6; D uncertain. This CDR3 region has 20 residues. Trimming stripped 2 bases from V and 6 bases from J, with 26 bases between. Per germline, CDR1 SGHVS and CDR2 FQNEAQ. CDR3: CASSLIPDSGAPWVNSPLHF. CDR3 nucleotide sequence: TGTGCCAGCAGCTTAATCCCCGACTCTGGAGCGCCTTGGGTTAATTCACCCCTCCACTTT.